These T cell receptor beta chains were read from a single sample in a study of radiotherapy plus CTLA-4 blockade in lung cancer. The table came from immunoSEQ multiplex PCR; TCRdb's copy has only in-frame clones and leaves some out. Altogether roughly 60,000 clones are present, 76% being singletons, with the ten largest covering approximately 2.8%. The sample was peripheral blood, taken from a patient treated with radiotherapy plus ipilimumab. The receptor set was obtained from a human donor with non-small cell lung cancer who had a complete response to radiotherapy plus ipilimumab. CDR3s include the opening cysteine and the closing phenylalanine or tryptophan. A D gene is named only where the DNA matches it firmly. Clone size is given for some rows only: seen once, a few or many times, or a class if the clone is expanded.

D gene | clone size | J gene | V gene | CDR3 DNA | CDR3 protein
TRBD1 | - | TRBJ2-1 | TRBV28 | TGTGCCAGCAGTTACCCCCTGACAGGGGGAAATGAGCAGTTCTTC | CASSYPLTGGNEQFF
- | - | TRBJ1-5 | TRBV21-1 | TGTGCCAGCAGAATCGCGAGTCAGCCCCAGCATTTT | CASRIASQPQHF
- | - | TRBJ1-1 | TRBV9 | TGTGCCAGCAGCGTAGGATCCAACGGACAGCTGAACACTGAAGCTTTCTTT | CASSVGSNGQLNTEAFF
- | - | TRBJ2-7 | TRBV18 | TGTGCCAGCTCACCCAATTCAGGGGGGAAAAACGAGCAGTACTTC | CASSPNSGGKNEQYF
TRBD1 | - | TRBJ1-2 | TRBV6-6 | TGTGCCAGCAGTTACTCGACAGGGAGTGGCTACACCTTC | CASSYSTGSGYTF
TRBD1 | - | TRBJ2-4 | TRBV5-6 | TGTGCCAGCAGCTACTACAGGGGCGGACAGTACTTC | CASSYYRGGQYF
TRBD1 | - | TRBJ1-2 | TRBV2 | TGTGCCAGCAGTGAATATGCGTCAGGGGGCGGCTACACCTTC | CASSEYASGGGYTF
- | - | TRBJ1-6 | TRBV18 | TGTGCCAGCTCACCAAGACAGGATTCACCCCTCCACTTT | CASSPRQDSPLHF
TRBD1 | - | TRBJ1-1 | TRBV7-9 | TGTGCCAGCAGCGCCCCGGGACAGGAGAACACTGAAGCTTTCTTT | CASSAPGQENTEAFF
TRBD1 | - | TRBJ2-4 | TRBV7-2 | TGTGCCAGCTTCTCCCCGGACAGGGGGGTAGCCAAAAACATTCAGTACTTC | CASFSPDRGVAKNIQYF
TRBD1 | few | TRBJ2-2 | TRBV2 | TGTGCCAGCAGTACAGGGACAGGAGTGAACACCGGGGAGCTGTTTTTT | CASSTGTGVNTGELFF
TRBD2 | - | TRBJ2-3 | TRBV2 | TGTGCCAGCTACGACCCGAGGACTAGCGGGGGTCCGTGGACTACGCAGTATTTT | CASYDPRTSGGPWTTQYF
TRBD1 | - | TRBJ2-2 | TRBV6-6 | TGTGCCAGCAGCCCTTGGGGACAGGCTTACACCGGGGAGCTGTTTTTT | CASSPWGQAYTGELFF
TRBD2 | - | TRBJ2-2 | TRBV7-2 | TGTGCCAGCAGCTTCCGGGGGCCTGGACTAGCGGGGGGGCAGATGCTGTTTTTT | CASSFRGPGLAGGQMLFF
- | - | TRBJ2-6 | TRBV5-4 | TGTGCCAGCAGCTCCGGGAACCAGCGGGCCAACGTCCTGACTTTC | CASSSGNQRANVLTF
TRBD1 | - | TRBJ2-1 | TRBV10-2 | TGCGCCAGCACTGTATCAACCCTGGACAGGCCTGAGCAGTTCTTC | CASTVSTLDRPEQFF
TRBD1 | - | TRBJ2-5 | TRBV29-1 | TGCAGCGTTGGGACAGGGGCATCCTACGGGCAGTACTTC | CSVGTGASYGQYF
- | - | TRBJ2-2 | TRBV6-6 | TGTGCCAGCAGTTACGGGACTCAGAGGACCGGGGAGCTGTTTTTT | CASSYGTQRTGELFF
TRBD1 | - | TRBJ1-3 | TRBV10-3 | TGTGCCATCAGCCCAGTAAGACAGGGCTCTGGAAACACCATATATTTT | CAISPVRQGSGNTIYF
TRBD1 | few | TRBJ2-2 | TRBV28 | TGTGCCAGCAAATCACCGGGACAGGGGTTTACCGGGGAGCTGTTTTTT | CASKSPGQGFTGELFF
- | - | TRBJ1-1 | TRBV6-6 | TGTGCCACCTTTATACAGGGCTACACTGAAGCTTTCTTT | CATFIQGYTEAFF
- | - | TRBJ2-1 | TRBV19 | TGTGCCAGTAGTGCCCGAGACAGGCGAACCTACAATGAGCAGTTCTTC | CASSARDRRTYNEQFF
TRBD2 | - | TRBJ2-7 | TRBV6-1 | TGTGCCAGCAGGGCGGGAGCCAGCTCCTACGAGCAGTACTTC | CASRAGASSYEQYF
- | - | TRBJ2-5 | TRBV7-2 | TGTGCCAGCAGCCCGAGACCGCGGGCAGACCAAGAGACCCAGTACTTC | CASSPRPRADQETQYF
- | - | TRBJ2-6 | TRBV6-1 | TGTGCCAGCAGTGAAGGCAGGGTGGGCTCTGGGGCCAACGTCCTGACTTTC | CASSEGRVGSGANVLTF
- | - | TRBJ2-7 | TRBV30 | TGTGCCTGGAGGAGGGCAGGGGTCTTCTACGAGCAGTACTTC | CAWRRAGVFYEQYF
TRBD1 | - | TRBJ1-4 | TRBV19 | TGTGCCAGTAGTACCTTCACAGGGGTTGCTAATGAAAAACTGTTTTTT | CASSTFTGVANEKLFF
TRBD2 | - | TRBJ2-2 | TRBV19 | TGTGCCAGTACCGGACTAGCGGCGAACACCGGGGAGCTGTTTTTT | CASTGLAANTGELFF
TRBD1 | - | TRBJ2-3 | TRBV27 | TGTGCCAGCAACGACCGGGACAGGATAGATACGCAGTATTTT | CASNDRDRIDTQYF
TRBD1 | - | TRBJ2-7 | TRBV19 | TGTGCCAGTAGTATACAGCACAGGGGTTTTCTTAAGTACGAGCAGTACTTC | CASSIQHRGFLKYEQYF
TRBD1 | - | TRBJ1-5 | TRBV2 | TGTGCCAGCGCCGGGACAGGGGGCAATCAGCCCCAGCATTTT | CASAGTGGNQPQHF
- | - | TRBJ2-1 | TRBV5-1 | TGCGCCAGCAGCTTGGGAGTCTACTTAAAGGGAGATGAGCAGTTCTTC | CASSLGVYLKGDEQFF
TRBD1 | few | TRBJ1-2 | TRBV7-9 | TGTGCCAGCAGCCCTCAGGCCCGGGACAGGGCCAACTATGGCTACACCTTC | CASSPQARDRANYGYTF
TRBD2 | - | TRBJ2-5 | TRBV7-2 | TGTGCCAGCAGCTTATTGCGGGGGAGTTCACAAGAGACCCAGTACTTC | CASSLLRGSSQETQYF
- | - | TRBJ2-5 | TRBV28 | TGTGCCAGCACCGAAGCGCGGGCTTTGAAGACCCAGTACTTC | CASTEARALKTQYF
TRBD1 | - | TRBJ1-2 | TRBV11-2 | TGTGCCAGCGGTCGGGACAGGGCCTATGGCTACACCTTC | CASGRDRAYGYTF
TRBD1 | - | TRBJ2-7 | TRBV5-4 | TGTGCCAGCAGCGGTGGGACAGGGGGCAAATACGAGCAGTACTTC | CASSGGTGGKYEQYF
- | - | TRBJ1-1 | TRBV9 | TGTGCCAGCAGCGTCCGAGGGCTGAACACTGAAGCTTTCTTT | CASSVRGLNTEAFF
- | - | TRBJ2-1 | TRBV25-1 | TGTGCCAGCACCGCTAGGGGCAGTGAGCAGTTCTTC | CASTARGSEQFF
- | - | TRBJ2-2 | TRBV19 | TGTGCCAGTTCCTCATTAACGCGGGGAAACGGGGAGCTGTTTTTT | CASSSLTRGNGELFF
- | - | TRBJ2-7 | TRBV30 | TGTGCCTGGAGTCCACGACAGGTGATCTCCTACGAGCAGTACTTC | CAWSPRQVISYEQYF
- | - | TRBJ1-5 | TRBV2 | TGTGCCAGCAGCTACGACAGGTCCTCCCCGCCCCAGCATTTT | CASSYDRSSPPQHF
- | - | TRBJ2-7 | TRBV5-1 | TGCGCCAGCAGCTCCACACCCAGGTCAAGCTACGAGCAGTACTTC | CASSSTPRSSYEQYF
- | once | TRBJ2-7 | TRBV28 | TGTGCCAGCAGCTATAATTACGAGCAGTACTTC | CASSYNYEQYF
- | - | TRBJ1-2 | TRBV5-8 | TGTGCCAGCAGCACCGGACCCAAGGGGACTAACTATGGCTACACCTTC | CASSTGPKGTNYGYTF
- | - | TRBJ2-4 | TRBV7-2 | TGTGCCAGCAGCTCGGGACATTCGCGGAACATTCAGTACTTC | CASSSGHSRNIQYF
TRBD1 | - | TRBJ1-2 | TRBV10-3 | TGTGCCATCAGTGCCCGGGACAGGGATGTAGGTGGCTACACCTTC | CAISARDRDVGGYTF
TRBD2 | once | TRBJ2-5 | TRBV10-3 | TGTGCCATCAGTGAGTTAACTAGCGGACAAGAGACCCAGTACTTC | CAISELTSGQETQYF
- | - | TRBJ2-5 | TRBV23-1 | TGCGCCAGCAGTCAGCGCCCCCGGGGTATAGAGACCCAGTACTTC | CASSQRPRGIETQYF
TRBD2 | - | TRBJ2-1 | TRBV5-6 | TGTGCCAGCAGCTTAGTTGGCGGGGGGGCTCGAGAGCAGTTCTTC | CASSLVGGGAREQFF
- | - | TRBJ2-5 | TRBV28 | TGTGCCAGCAGCCCAGGACAGAAAGAGACCCAGTACTTC | CASSPGQKETQYF
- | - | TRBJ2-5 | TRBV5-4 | TGTGCCAGCAGCCCACAACCGACGGGTGAGACCCAGTACTTC | CASSPQPTGETQYF
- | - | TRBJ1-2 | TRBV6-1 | TGTGCCAGCAGTGAATTTCGGGGTAGTGGCTACACCTTC | CASSEFRGSGYTF
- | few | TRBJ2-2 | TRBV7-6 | TGTGCCAGCAGCTCGCCCCAGGGGTCGATCGGGGAGCTGTTTTTT | CASSSPQGSIGELFF
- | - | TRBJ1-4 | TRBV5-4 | TGTGCCAGCAGCTTACAGGGATACGGGCCCCAAAGAAAACTGTTTTTT | CASSLQGYGPQRKLFF